This TCR beta chain was profiled in a study of blood T cell repertoires in COVID-19. Sequencing used immunoSEQ multiplex PCR; TCRdb keeps in-frame clones, though not all of them. The table includes over 250,000 clones, roughly nine tenths detected once. Germline-derived CDR1 and CDR2 are MGHRA and YSYEKL. CDR3 length: 16 residues. Trimming cost V 0 bases and J 4 bases, with 13 bases left between them. What was sequenced was PBMCs or T cells enriched from blood (not recorded which). The rearrangement uses TRBV4-1 and TRBJ1-3, with D maybe TRBD1 (6 bases). The clonotype comes from a woman younger than 30 who had recovered from COVID-19. Here the CDR3 DNA reads TGCGCCAGCAGCCAAGAGGGCAGGGGCACGGGAAACACCATATATTTT. Translation gives CASSQEGRGTGNTIYF.